This is a list of T cell receptor beta chains from one sample in a study of PD-L1 blockade in urothelial cancer. This table comes from immunoSEQ multiplex PCR, and its TCRdb copy is limited to in-frame clones, with some not included. The repertoire holds about 87,000 clones, with roughly 84% as singletons. The sample here was PBMCs, taken around atezolizumab (anti-PD-L1) treatment. These receptors all come from a man aged 55-75 years with urothelial cancer. Each CDR3 is given with its conserved first and last residue. The order of the fields is V gene, clone size, J gene, D gene, CDR3 DNA, CDR3 protein. A D gene is named only where the DNA matches it firmly. Not all rows give a size; the values are once, few, many and, for expanded clones, a class.

V: TRBV6-1
size: -
J: TRBJ1-5
D: -
DNA: TGTGCCAGCAGCACAGGGTTTTTGGGCAATCAGCCCCAGCATTTT
CDR3: CASSTGFLGNQPQHF

V: TRBV10-3
size: -
J: TRBJ1-5
D: TRBD1
DNA: TGTGCCATCAGTGACCGGGACAGGGGAAGTGGGCAGCCCCAGCATTTT
CDR3: CAISDRDRGSGQPQHF

V: TRBV6-5
size: -
J: TRBJ1-1
D: TRBD1
DNA: TGTGCCAGCAGTTCGGGAGACAGGGCGAACACTGAAGCTTTCTTT
CDR3: CASSSGDRANTEAFF

V: TRBV5-1
size: -
J: TRBJ2-7
D: -
DNA: TGCGCCAGCAGCCCACGGGCGGGTCCCCCCAACGAGCAGTACTTC
CDR3: CASSPRAGPPNEQYF

V: TRBV7-2
size: -
J: TRBJ1-1
D: -
DNA: TGTGCCAGCAGCTCGAAGCCCGGGACACCAAACACTGAAGCTTTCTTT
CDR3: CASSSKPGTPNTEAFF

V: TRBV6-5
size: -
J: TRBJ1-1
D: TRBD1
DNA: TGTGCCACCGGGACAGGGAACACTGAAGCTTTCTTT
CDR3: CATGTGNTEAFF

V: TRBV5-1
size: -
J: TRBJ2-5
D: -
DNA: TGCGCCAGCAGCTTGTCCCCCATCGAGACCCAGTACTTC
CDR3: CASSLSPIETQYF

V: TRBV5-1
size: -
J: TRBJ1-1
D: -
DNA: TGCGCCAGCAGCTTTATGTCGGGTATAGGCACTGAAGCTTTCTTT
CDR3: CASSFMSGIGTEAFF

V: TRBV19
size: -
J: TRBJ2-6
D: TRBD1
DNA: TGTGCCATAAAGGGGGACAGGGGGCCCAACACTGGGGCCAACGTCCTGACTTTC
CDR3: CAIKGDRGPNTGANVLTF

V: TRBV18
size: -
J: TRBJ2-3
D: TRBD2
DNA: TGTGCCAGCTCACCCCCGACTAGCGGGGGGGCGACAGATACGCAGTATTTT
CDR3: CASSPPTSGGATDTQYF

V: TRBV9
size: -
J: TRBJ1-4
D: -
DNA: TGTGCCAGCAGCGTACCTCCCCTCCGGGACACTCTTAATGAAAAACTGTTTTTT
CDR3: CASSVPPLRDTLNEKLFF

V: TRBV5-4
size: once
J: TRBJ2-7
D: TRBD2
DNA: TGTGCCAGCAGCTCCAATTTAGGGCGGGGGGGATACGAGCAGTACTTC
CDR3: CASSSNLGRGGYEQYF

V: TRBV7-8
size: -
J: TRBJ2-7
D: TRBD2
DNA: TGTGCCAGCAGCTTAGGCGAAGGGGGACTAGCGGGTTACGAGCAGTACTTC
CDR3: CASSLGEGGLAGYEQYF

V: TRBV19
size: -
J: TRBJ2-4
D: -
DNA: TGTGCCAGTAGTCCCTCGAGGCAGGGAGGCGCCAAAAACATTCAGTACTTC
CDR3: CASSPSRQGGAKNIQYF

V: TRBV28
size: -
J: TRBJ2-7
D: -
DNA: TGTGCCAGCAGTTTCCCCCCCGAAACTACGGGCGAGCAGTACTTC
CDR3: CASSFPPETTGEQYF

V: TRBV27
size: once
J: TRBJ2-1
D: TRBD1
DNA: TGTGCCAGCAGTTTAGAAGGGACAGGGTTTCCCAATGAGCAGTTCTTC
CDR3: CASSLEGTGFPNEQFF

V: TRBV19
size: -
J: TRBJ2-3
D: -
DNA: TGTGCCAGTAGTATCGGACAGGACTACACAGATACGCAGTATTTT
CDR3: CASSIGQDYTDTQYF

V: TRBV5-6
size: -
J: TRBJ2-3
D: TRBD2
DNA: TGTGCCAGCAGCTTGGCCACTAGCGATACTAGCACAGATACGCAGTATTTT
CDR3: CASSLATSDTSTDTQYF

V: TRBV30
size: -
J: TRBJ2-5
D: TRBD2
DNA: TGTGCCTGGAGTCCCCAGTCCGGCGGGGGGGCTTGGGAGACCCAGTACTTC
CDR3: CAWSPQSGGGAWETQYF

V: TRBV15
size: -
J: TRBJ1-2
D: TRBD1
DNA: TGTGCCACCAGCAGAGGACAGGGGGAGGGCTACACCTTC
CDR3: CATSRGQGEGYTF

V: TRBV18
size: -
J: TRBJ2-3
D: -
DNA: TGTGCCAGCTCACCAATCAAGGGAGCCGCAGATACGCAGTATTTT
CDR3: CASSPIKGAADTQYF

V: TRBV6-5
size: -
J: TRBJ2-7
D: TRBD1
DNA: TGTGCCAGCAAAGCAGGGGGATGGTACGAGCAGTACTTC
CDR3: CASKAGGWYEQYF

V: TRBV7-9
size: -
J: TRBJ1-1
D: TRBD1
DNA: TGTGCCAGCACCGACAGGGCTGAAGCTTTCTTT
CDR3: CASTDRAEAFF

V: TRBV28
size: -
J: TRBJ2-3
D: TRBD1
DNA: TGTGCCAGCAGTTTATTTGGACAGGGGGCAGATACGCAGTATTTT
CDR3: CASSLFGQGADTQYF

V: TRBV7-3
size: -
J: TRBJ2-1
D: TRBD1
DNA: TGTGCCAGCAGCTTAACTCCGACAGGGGGGGAATACAATGAGCAGTTCTTC
CDR3: CASSLTPTGGEYNEQFF

V: TRBV7-2
size: -
J: TRBJ2-1
D: TRBD2
DNA: TGTGCCAGCACCCCCACGTGGAGTAGCGGGAGGGGCAATGAGCAGTTCTTC
CDR3: CASTPTWSSGRGNEQFF

V: TRBV2
size: few
J: TRBJ1-2
D: -
DNA: TGTGCCAGCAGTGAACGAGACAGCTATGGCTACACCTTC
CDR3: CASSERDSYGYTF

V: TRBV5-6
size: once
J: TRBJ1-3
D: TRBD1
DNA: TGTGCCACCACGACAGGGCTCTCTGGAAACACCATATATTTT
CDR3: CATTTGLSGNTIYF

V: TRBV18
size: -
J: TRBJ1-1
D: TRBD1
DNA: TGTGCCAGCTCACACGACAGGGGGCCGAACACTGAAGCTTTCTTT
CDR3: CASSHDRGPNTEAFF

V: TRBV5-1
size: -
J: TRBJ1-1
D: -
DNA: TGCGCCAGCAGCTTGGGAACGGCGGGGAGTGAAGCTTTCTTT
CDR3: CASSLGTAGSEAFF

V: TRBV11-2
size: -
J: TRBJ1-2
D: TRBD1
DNA: TGTGCCAGCACCCGGTTGGACAGGGGGCGCGGGAACTATGGCTACACCTTC
CDR3: CASTRLDRGRGNYGYTF

V: TRBV28
size: -
J: TRBJ1-2
D: -
DNA: TGTGCCAGCACCCCCGCGGGCGGGGAAGGCTACACCTTC
CDR3: CASTPAGGEGYTF

V: TRBV11-1
size: -
J: TRBJ1-1
D: -
DNA: TGTGCCAGCAGCTTGCGAGGGTACACTGAGGCTTTCTTT
CDR3: CASSLRGYTEAFF

V: TRBV10-3
size: few
J: TRBJ1-3
D: -
DNA: TGTGCCATCAGTGAGTCGTCAGTCAGTCCTGGAAACACCATATATTTT
CDR3: CAISESSVSPGNTIYF

V: TRBV10-1
size: few
J: TRBJ2-1
D: TRBD1
DNA: TGCGCCAGCAGTGAGTCGGGTCAGGGGGCTTACAATGAGCAGTTCTTC
CDR3: CASSESGQGAYNEQFF

V: TRBV7-2
size: -
J: TRBJ1-2
D: -
DNA: TGTGCCAGCAGCCCGCGGGGAGGAGGCACACCCTTTAACTATGGCTACACCTTC
CDR3: CASSPRGGGTPFNYGYTF

V: TRBV19
size: -
J: TRBJ2-1
D: TRBD2
DNA: TGTGCCAGTAGTACCCGGGGGGCAGCGGGAGAAGGAAGTGAGCAGTTCTTC
CDR3: CASSTRGAAGEGSEQFF

V: TRBV25-1
size: once
J: TRBJ1-2
D: -
DNA: TGTGCCAGCAGTGTACAGGAATCCCCTTATGGCTACACCTTC
CDR3: CASSVQESPYGYTF

V: TRBV4-1
size: -
J: TRBJ1-3
D: -
DNA: TGCGCCAGCAGCCCATACCAGGGAAACACCATATATTTT
CDR3: CASSPYQGNTIYF

V: TRBV4-1
size: -
J: TRBJ2-7
D: TRBD1
DNA: TGCGCCAGCAGCCAAGAAGGGGGACAGTTGTACTCCTACGAGCAGTACTTC
CDR3: CASSQEGGQLYSYEQYF

V: TRBV7-9
size: -
J: TRBJ1-3
D: TRBD1
DNA: TGTGCCAGCAGCCTACAGGGGGCGGGAAACACCATATATTTT
CDR3: CASSLQGAGNTIYF

V: TRBV27
size: -
J: TRBJ2-1
D: TRBD1
DNA: TGTGCCAGCTCTCGACAGGGGGCCTCCTACAATGAGCAGTTCTTC
CDR3: CASSRQGASYNEQFF

V: TRBV7-6
size: -
J: TRBJ2-1
D: -
DNA: TGTGCCAGCAGCTCCTCACAGGCCCAATACAATGAGCAGTTCTTC
CDR3: CASSSSQAQYNEQFF

V: TRBV6-1
size: -
J: TRBJ2-7
D: TRBD1
DNA: TGTGCCAGCAGTGAACCCAGGGGGCTCTTCTCCTACGAGCAGTACTTC
CDR3: CASSEPRGLFSYEQYF

V: TRBV6-1
size: once
J: TRBJ1-5
D: -
DNA: TGTGCCAGCCGCCCCCCCGAGGCAGGCAATCAGCCCCAGCATTTT
CDR3: CASRPPEAGNQPQHF

V: TRBV5-1
size: -
J: TRBJ1-5
D: -
DNA: TGCGCCAGCAGCTTGGGTCATAGCAATCAGCCCCAGCATTTT
CDR3: CASSLGHSNQPQHF

V: TRBV7-8
size: once
J: TRBJ2-5
D: -
DNA: TGTGCCAGCAGCCCCTATGGGCAGACGGAGACCCAGTACTTC
CDR3: CASSPYGQTETQYF

V: TRBV12-2
size: -
J: TRBJ1-1
D: -
DNA: TGTGCAAGTCGCTCCACGGACAGGCAGCATAAAATGAACACTGAAGCTTTCTTT
CDR3: CASRSTDRQHKMNTEAFF

V: TRBV20-1
size: -
J: TRBJ1-2
D: -
DNA: TGCAGTGCTAGAGACAGTTATGGCTACACCTTC
CDR3: CSARDSYGYTF

V: TRBV6-5
size: -
J: TRBJ2-1
D: TRBD1
DNA: TGTGCCAGCAGTTACGTTGGGACAGGCTCCTACAATGAGCAGTTCTTC
CDR3: CASSYVGTGSYNEQFF